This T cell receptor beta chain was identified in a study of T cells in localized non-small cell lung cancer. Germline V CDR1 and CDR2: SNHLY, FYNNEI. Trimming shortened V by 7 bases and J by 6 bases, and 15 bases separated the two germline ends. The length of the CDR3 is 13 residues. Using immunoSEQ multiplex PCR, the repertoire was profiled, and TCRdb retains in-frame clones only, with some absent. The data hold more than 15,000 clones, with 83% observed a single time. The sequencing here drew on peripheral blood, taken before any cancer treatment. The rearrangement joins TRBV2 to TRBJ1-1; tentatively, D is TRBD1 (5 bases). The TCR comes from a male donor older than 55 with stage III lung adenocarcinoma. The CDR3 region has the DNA TGTGCCAGCATCAGGGACCGTGGGGCTGAAGCTTTCTTT. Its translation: CASIRDRGAEAFF.